These T cell receptor beta chains were read from a single sample in a study of post-analysis software for immune sequencing data. TCRdb re-derived calls from the PCR reads in MiXCR, one entry per CDR3 protein. The sample has 800,000 to 950,000 distinct CDR3 sequences, about 50% seen once. The specimen was blood. These receptor sequences come from a girl aged 10-17 years with multiple sclerosis. Both conserved end residues are part of each CDR3. A D gene is named only where the DNA matches it firmly. A clone size is listed for some rows: how often the clone was seen (once, few, many), or a class if it is expanded.

j_call	v_call	clone_size	cdr3_length	d_call	cdr3_nt	cdr3_aa
TRBJ2-7	TRBV7-2	.	14	TRBD2	TGTGCCAGCAGCTTGCTAGCGGGACCCTACGAGCAGTACTTC	CASSLLAGPYEQYF
TRBJ1-1	TRBV7-9	.	16	.	TGTGCCAGCAGCCCGGGTAGGCGTGGACCGAACACTGAAGCTTTCTTT	CASSPGRRGPNTEAFF
TRBJ2-1	TRBV5-1	.	15	TRBD1	TGCGCCAGCAGCTTGTCTCCAGGGACAGCCCATGAGCAGTTCTTC	CASSLSPGTAHEQFF
TRBJ1-2	TRBV9	few	14	TRBD1	TGTGCCAGCAGCGTAGACGGGACAGTATATGGCTACACCTTC	CASSVDGTVYGYTF
TRBJ2-7	TRBV7-9	few	20	TRBD2	TGTGCCAGCAGCCCAAAGCTGTCTTGGACACCTAGGACTAGCGGCTACGAGCAGTACTTC	CASSPKLSWTPRTSGYEQYF
TRBJ2-1	TRBV14	.	15	TRBD1	TGCGCCAGCAGACGCGACAGGGGATTCAACAATGAGCAGTTCTTC	CASRRDRGFNNEQFF
TRBJ2-7	TRBV20-1	many	13	.	TGCAGTGCGCCACGACAGGGAGGGAGCGAGCAGTACTTC	CSAPRQGGSEQYF
TRBJ2-7	TRBV4-1	.	16	.	TGCGCCAGCAGCCAAGATGAGGGGGGGAAAACCTACGAGCAGTACTTC	CASSQDEGGKTYEQYF
TRBJ1-2	TRBV12-3/TRBV12-4	.	15	.	TGTGCCAGCAGCCAACCTCGCAGGGGTAACTATGGCTACACCTTC	CASSQPRRGNYGYTF
TRBJ2-3	TRBV12-3/TRBV12-4	.	14	.	TGTGCCAGCAGCTTAATAGCAGGCACAGATACGCAGTATTTT	CASSLIAGTDTQYF
TRBJ2-6	TRBV29-1	.	16	TRBD1	TGCAGCGTTGGAGGGACAGGGGGCTCTGGGGCCAACGTCCTGACTTTC	CSVGGTGGSGANVLTF